This entry concerns a single T cell receptor (beta chain). The data were obtained in a study of blood T cell repertoires in COVID-19. The CDR3 is 12 amino acids. V was cut by 0 bases and J by 7 bases, with 9 bases left in between. Germline CDR1 GTSNPN, CDR2 SVGIG (reference sequence). Repertoires were generated with immunoSEQ multiplex PCR, while TCRdb's copy carries only in-frame clones and drops some. The data hold almost 85,000 clones, with roughly 89% observed a single time. Input material: PBMCs or T cells enriched from blood (not recorded which). The receptor was derived from a woman aged 45-65 years with acute COVID-19. The chain joins TRBV30 to TRBJ1-2; D remains unclear. The CDR3 DNA sequence: TGTGCCTGGAGTGTCGGAGCGGGTGGCTACACCTTC. Residues: CAWSVGAGGYTF.